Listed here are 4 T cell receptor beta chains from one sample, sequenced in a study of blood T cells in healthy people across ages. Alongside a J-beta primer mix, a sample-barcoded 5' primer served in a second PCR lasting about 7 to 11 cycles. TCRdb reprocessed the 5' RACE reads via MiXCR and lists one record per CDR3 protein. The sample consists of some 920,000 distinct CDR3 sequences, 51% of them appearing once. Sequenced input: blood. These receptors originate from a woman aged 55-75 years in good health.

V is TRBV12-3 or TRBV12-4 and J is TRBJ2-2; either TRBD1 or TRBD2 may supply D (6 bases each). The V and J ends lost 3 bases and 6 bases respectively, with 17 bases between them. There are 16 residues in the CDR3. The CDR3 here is CASSFSFGGRSGELFF. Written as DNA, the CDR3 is TGTGCCAGCAGTTTCTCCTTCGGGGGCAGATCCGGGGAGCTGTTTTTT.

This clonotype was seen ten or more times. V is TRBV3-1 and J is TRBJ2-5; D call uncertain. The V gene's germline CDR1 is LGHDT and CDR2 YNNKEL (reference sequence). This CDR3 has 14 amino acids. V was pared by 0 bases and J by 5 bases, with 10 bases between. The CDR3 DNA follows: TGTGCCAGCAGCCAAGATGCCCGAGCGGAGACCCAGTACTTC. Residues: CASSQDARAETQYF.

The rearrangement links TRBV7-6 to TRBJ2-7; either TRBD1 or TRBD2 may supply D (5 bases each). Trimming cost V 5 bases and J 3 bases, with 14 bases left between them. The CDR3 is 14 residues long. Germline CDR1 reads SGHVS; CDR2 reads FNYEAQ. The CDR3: CASSAGTLNYEQYF. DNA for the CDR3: TGTGCCAGCAGCGCCGGGACCTTAAACTACGAGCAGTACTTC.

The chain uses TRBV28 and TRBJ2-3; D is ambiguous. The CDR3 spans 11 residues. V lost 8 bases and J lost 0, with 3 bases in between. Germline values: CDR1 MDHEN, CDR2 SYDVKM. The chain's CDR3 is CASFSTDTQYF. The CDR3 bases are TGTGCCAGCTTCAGCACAGATACGCAGTATTTT.